These T cell receptor beta chains were read from a single sample in a study of T cell repertoires in cytomegalovirus infection. In TCRdb, the reads were re-called with MiXCR into one record per CDR3 protein. Of about 770,000 distinct CDR3 sequences listed, 25% to 30% are singletons. Their antigen targets remain unknown. Source: cultured CD8+ T cells from PBMCs, taken from culture after CMV antigen stimulation. Source of these receptors: a human donor in good health (CMV status not recorded). Some clones in this sample may be carry-over from other donors' samples. Both conserved end residues are part of each CDR3. A D gene is named only where the DNA matches it firmly. Size is stated for part of the rows, as once, few or many counts, or as a class when the clone is expanded.

v_call	clone_size	j_call	d_call	cdr3_nt	cdr3_aa
TRBV4-1	.	TRBJ1-2	.	TGCGCCAGCAGCCAAGTGGACACCCACAACTATGGCTACACCTTC	CASSQVDTHNYGYTF
TRBV7-8	many	TRBJ1-5	.	TGTGCCAGCAGCTTAAGCCTCGAGGCAGTCAATCAGCCCCAGCATTTT	CASSLSLEAVNQPQHF
TRBV7-9	many	TRBJ1-4	TRBD1	TGTGCCAGCAGCTTCCGGGCCCCAGGGGGAGAAAAACTGTTTTTT	CASSFRAPGGEKLFF
TRBV6-1	few	TRBJ1-2	TRBD1	TGTGCCAGCAGTGAACCTTTTGACAGGGTTAACTATGGCTACACCTTC	CASSEPFDRVNYGYTF
TRBV12-3/TRBV12-4	.	TRBJ1-1	.	TGTGCCAGCAGTTATGCGAGGGAAGCTTTCTTT	CASSYAREAFF
TRBV27	many	TRBJ2-2	TRBD1	TGTGCCAGCAGTTTATTAAGAAGACAGGGGTCCGGGGAGCTGTTTTTT	CASSLLRRQGSGELFF
TRBV4-1	.	TRBJ1-3	.	TGCGCCAGCAGCCCCGGGAAATCCTCTGGAAACACCATATATTTT	CASSPGKSSGNTIYF
TRBV7-6	few	TRBJ2-5	TRBD1	TGTGCCAGCAGCTTAGCTCCCGGACAGGGATTACGAGAGACCCAGTACTTC	CASSLAPGQGLRETQYF
TRBV27	few	TRBJ1-1	TRBD1	TGTGCCAGCAGTTTATCGACAGGGCAGACTGAAGCTTTCTTT	CASSLSTGQTEAFF
TRBV27	.	TRBJ2-1	TRBD1	TGTGCCAGCAGTATACAGGGGGGAAGATACAATGAGCAGTTCTTC	CASSIQGGRYNEQFF
TRBV29-1	.	TRBJ2-3	.	TGCAGCGCTATGGGACTGGCGGGTACAGATACGCAGTATTTT	CSAMGLAGTDTQYF
TRBV7-6	.	TRBJ2-4	.	TGTGCCAGCAGCCAGGGGGGGGGGCCGGTTTTGAACATTCAGTACTTC	CASSQGGGPVLNIQYF
TRBV7-9	few	TRBJ1-2	.	TGTGCCAGCAGCGGCAGGATTGGCTACACCTTC	CASSGRIGYTF
TRBV27	.	TRBJ1-6	TRBD1	TGTGCCAGCACTACAGGGGTGTGGAATTCACCCCTCCACTTT	CASTTGVWNSPLHF
TRBV6-1	few	TRBJ2-7	.	TGTGCCAGCAGTGAAGGGAGGACATCCTCCTACGAGCAGTACTTC	CASSEGRTSSYEQYF
TRBV7-4	.	TRBJ2-1	TRBD2	TGTGCCAGCACCCCTTACGCCCTAGCGGGGGGCTTACCCTACAATGAGCAGTTCTTC	CASTPYALAGGLPYNEQFF
TRBV4-3	.	TRBJ2-5	TRBD2	TGCGCCAGCAGCCGGGGGGTGGCTAGCGGGGACCAAGAGACCCAGTACTTC	CASSRGVASGDQETQYF
TRBV4-1	.	TRBJ1-1	TRBD1	TGCGCCAGCAGCCAAGACGCGACAGGGGTCACTGAAGCTTTCTTT	CASSQDATGVTEAFF
TRBV19	.	TRBJ1-6	.	TGTGCCAGTAAGGCTAGCTCCTATAATTCACCCCTCCACTTT	CASKASSYNSPLHF
TRBV27	few	TRBJ1-1	.	TGTGCCAGCAGTTTAGGTTTGGGCCCCCGAATACAGGGCCCTGAAGCTTTCTTT	CASSLGLGPRIQGPEAFF
TRBV7-8	many	TRBJ2-5	.	TGTGCCAGCAGCTTTACTGGTTTCGGGGAGACCCAGTACTTC	CASSFTGFGETQYF
TRBV6-5	few	TRBJ2-3	TRBD2	TGTGCCAGCAACCCAACTAGCGGGGGAACAGATACGCAGTATTTT	CASNPTSGGTDTQYF
TRBV5-1	.	TRBJ2-5	TRBD1	TGCGCCAGCAATCCCTACCTTGGGACAGCAGAGCAAGAGACCCAGTACTTC	CASNPYLGTAEQETQYF
TRBV7-6	many	TRBJ2-1	.	TGTGCCAGCAGCTTAGCGCTGGGCGGACTCAATGAGCAGTTCTTC	CASSLALGGLNEQFF
TRBV20-1	.	TRBJ2-3	.	TGCAGTGCTAGAATCGGGTGGACTAGCACAGATACGCAGTATTTT	CSARIGWTSTDTQYF
TRBV6-5	few	TRBJ1-3	.	TGTGCCAGCAGTTTTGGACAGCAGAGCTCTGGAAACACCATATATTTT	CASSFGQQSSGNTIYF
TRBV7-2	.	TRBJ1-1	.	TGTGCCAGCAGCTCTCCAGCGAACACTGAAGCTTTCTTT	CASSSPANTEAFF
TRBV6-5	few	TRBJ1-4	TRBD1	TGTGCCAGCAGAACAGGGGCCATAAATGAAAAACTGTTTTTT	CASRTGAINEKLFF
TRBV5-1	few	TRBJ2-7	.	TGCGCCAGCAGCTTGGACCCGGGGTATTACTACGAGCAGTACTTC	CASSLDPGYYYEQYF
TRBV27	.	TRBJ2-3	TRBD2	TGTGCCAGCAGTTTACTAGCGGGGGGGCCACCAGATACGCAGTATTTT	CASSLLAGGPPDTQYF
TRBV7-9	few	TRBJ1-3	.	TGTGCCAGCAGCGCACTCTCTTTCTCTGGAAACACCATATATTTT	CASSALSFSGNTIYF
TRBV7-2	many	TRBJ2-1	TRBD2	TGTGCCAGCAGCCCATGGACTAGCGGGGGCTCCTACAATGAGCAGTTCTTC	CASSPWTSGGSYNEQFF
TRBV27	.	TRBJ2-5	TRBD2	TGTGCCAGCAGTTCAGTCTTTACTAGCGGGGGCGAAGAGACCCAGTACTTC	CASSSVFTSGGEETQYF
TRBV7-8	.	TRBJ2-5	TRBD2	TGTGCCAGCACCCAGCGGGACTGGAGGGAGACCCAGTACTTC	CASTQRDWRETQYF
TRBV7-3	many	TRBJ2-1	TRBD2	TGTGCCAGCAGCTTGGGGAGCGGGGGCTCCTACAATGAGCAGTTCTTC	CASSLGSGGSYNEQFF
TRBV5-1	.	TRBJ1-1	.	TGCGCCAGCAGCCTACGATCAGACGGAAACACTGAAGCTTTCTTT	CASSLRSDGNTEAFF
TRBV7-9	.	TRBJ1-1	TRBD1	TGTGCCAGCAGCGGAAACCGGGACAGGGCCACTGAAGCTTTCTTT	CASSGNRDRATEAFF